The entry that follows covers one T cell receptor beta chain sequence. Its antigen remains unknown. With the Oncomine TCR Beta short-read assay, DNA from cultured CD4+ T cells was sequenced. MiXCR was run by TCRdb on the PCR reads, yielding one entry per CDR3 protein. Of approximately 13,000 distinct CDR3 sequences in the sample, approximately 30% were seen once. The data stem from a study of vaccination and CD4 T cells after COVID-19. Documented treatment: roughly 11-day PBMC culture with coronavirus spike peptide pools or control peptides (ViraFEST assay). This CDR3 has 16 residues. The V and J ends lost 1 base and 3 bases respectively, with 14 bases between them. CDR1 is SGHNT and CDR2 is YENEEA in the germline V gene.

The chain uses TRBV11-3 and TRBJ2-3; D remains ambiguous. Sequencing was performed on cultured CD4+ T cells from blood. The clonotype originates from a human donor with COVID-19. CDR3 residues: CASSLAKTHGTDTQYF. The CDR3 region has the DNA TGTGCCAGCAGCTTAGCTAAGACCCACGGGACAGATACGCAGTATTTT.